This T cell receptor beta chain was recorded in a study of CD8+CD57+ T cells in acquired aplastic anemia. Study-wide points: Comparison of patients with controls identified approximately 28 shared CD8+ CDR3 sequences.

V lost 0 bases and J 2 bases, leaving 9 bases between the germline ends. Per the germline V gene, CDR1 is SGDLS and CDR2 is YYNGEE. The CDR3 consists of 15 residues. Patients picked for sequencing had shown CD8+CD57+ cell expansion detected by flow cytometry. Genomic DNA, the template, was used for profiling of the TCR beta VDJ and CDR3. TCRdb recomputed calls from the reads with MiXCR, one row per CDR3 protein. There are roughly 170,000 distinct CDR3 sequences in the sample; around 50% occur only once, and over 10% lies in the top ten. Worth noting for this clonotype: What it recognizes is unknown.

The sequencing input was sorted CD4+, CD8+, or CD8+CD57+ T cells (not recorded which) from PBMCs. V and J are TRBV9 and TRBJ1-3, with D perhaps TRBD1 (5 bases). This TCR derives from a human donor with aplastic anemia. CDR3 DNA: TGTGCCAGCAGCGTAGAATGGGGGGCTGGAAACACCATATATTTT. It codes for CASSVEWGAGNTIYF.